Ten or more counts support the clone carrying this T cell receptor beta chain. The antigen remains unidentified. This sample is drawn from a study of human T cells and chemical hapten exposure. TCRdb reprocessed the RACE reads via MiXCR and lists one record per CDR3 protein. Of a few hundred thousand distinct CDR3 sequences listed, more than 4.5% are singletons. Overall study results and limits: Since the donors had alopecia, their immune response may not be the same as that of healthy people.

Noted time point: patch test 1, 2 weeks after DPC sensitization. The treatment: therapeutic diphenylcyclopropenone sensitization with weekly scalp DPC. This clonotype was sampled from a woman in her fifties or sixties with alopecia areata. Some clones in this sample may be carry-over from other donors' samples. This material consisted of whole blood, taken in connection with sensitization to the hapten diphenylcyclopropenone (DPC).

The CDR3 region has the DNA TGTGCCAGCAGCTTAGCGCGAATGGGCACGACCACAGATACGCAGTATTTT. This encodes CASSLARMGTTTDTQYF. The chain joins TRBV7-9 to TRBJ2-3; D gene unclear. This CDR3 contains 17 residues. Trimming left V 0 bases short and J 2 bases short, with 15 bases between. Germline V gene lookup returns CDR1 SEHNR and CDR2 FQNEAQ (reference sequence).